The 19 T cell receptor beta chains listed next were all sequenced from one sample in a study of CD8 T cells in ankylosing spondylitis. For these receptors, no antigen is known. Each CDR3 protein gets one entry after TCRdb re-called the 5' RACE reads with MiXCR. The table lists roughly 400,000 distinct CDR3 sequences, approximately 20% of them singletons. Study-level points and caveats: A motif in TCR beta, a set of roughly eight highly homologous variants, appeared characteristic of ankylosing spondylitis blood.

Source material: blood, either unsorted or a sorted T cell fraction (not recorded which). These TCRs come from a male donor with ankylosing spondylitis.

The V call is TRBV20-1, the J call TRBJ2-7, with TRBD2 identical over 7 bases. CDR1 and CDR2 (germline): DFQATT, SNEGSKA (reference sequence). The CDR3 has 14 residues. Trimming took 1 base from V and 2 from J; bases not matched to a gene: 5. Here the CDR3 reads CSARGGLSTYEQYF. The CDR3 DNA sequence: TGCAGTGCTAGAGGGGGACTAAGTACCTACGAGCAGTACTTC.

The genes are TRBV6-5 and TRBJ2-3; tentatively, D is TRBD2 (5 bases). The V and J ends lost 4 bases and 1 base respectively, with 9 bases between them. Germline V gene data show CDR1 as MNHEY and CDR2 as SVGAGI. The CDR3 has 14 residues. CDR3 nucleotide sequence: TGTGCCAGCAGTTCTTTCGGGGGCACAGATACGCAGTATTTT. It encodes CASSSFGGTDTQYF.

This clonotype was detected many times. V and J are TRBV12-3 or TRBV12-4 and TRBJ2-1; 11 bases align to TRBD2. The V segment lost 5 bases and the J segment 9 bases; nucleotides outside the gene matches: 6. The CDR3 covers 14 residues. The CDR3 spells CASSHSGRASEQFF. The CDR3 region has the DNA TGTGCCAGCAGTCATAGCGGGAGGGCCAGTGAGCAGTTCTTC.

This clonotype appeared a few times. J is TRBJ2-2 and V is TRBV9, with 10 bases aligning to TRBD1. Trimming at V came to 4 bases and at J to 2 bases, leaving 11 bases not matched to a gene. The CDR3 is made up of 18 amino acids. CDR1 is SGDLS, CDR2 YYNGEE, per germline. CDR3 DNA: TGTGCCAGCAGCCTAGGGAGCGGGGACAGGGGCAACACCGGGGAGCTGTTTTTT. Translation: CASSLGSGDRGNTGELFF.

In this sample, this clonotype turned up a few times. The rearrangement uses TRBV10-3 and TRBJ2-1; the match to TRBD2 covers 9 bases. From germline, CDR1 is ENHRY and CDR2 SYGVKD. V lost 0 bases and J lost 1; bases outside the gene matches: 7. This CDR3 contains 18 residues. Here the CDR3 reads CAISESAAGGWSYNEQFF. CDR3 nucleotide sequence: TGTGCCATCAGTGAGTCCGCCGCGGGAGGGTGGTCCTACAATGAGCAGTTCTTC.

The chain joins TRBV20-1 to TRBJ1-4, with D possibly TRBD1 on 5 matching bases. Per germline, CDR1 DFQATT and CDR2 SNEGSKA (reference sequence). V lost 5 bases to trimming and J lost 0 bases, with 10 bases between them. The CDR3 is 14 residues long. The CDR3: CSAQGGATNEKLFF. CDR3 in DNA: TGCAGTGCTCAGGGCGGGGCAACTAATGAAAAACTGTTTTTT.

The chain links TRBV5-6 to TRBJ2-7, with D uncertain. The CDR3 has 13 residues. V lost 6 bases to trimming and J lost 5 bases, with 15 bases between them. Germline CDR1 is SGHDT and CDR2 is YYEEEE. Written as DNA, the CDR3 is TGTGCCAGCAACCCTTACGCCGAGGACGAGCAGTACTTC. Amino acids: CASNPYAEDEQYF.

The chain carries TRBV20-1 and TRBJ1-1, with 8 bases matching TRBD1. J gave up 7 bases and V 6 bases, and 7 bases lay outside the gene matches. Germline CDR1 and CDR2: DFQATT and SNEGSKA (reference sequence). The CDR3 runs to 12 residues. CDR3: CSAPGQALEAFF. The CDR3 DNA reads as TGCAGTGCCCCGGGACAGGCGCTTGAAGCTTTCTTT.

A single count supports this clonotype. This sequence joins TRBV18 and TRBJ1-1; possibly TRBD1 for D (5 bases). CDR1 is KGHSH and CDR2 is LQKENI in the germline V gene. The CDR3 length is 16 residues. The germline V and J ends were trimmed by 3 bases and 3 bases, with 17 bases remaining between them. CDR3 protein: CASSPSPQGAYTEAFF. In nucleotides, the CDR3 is TGTGCCAGCTCACCCAGCCCCCAGGGCGCGTACACTGAAGCTTTCTTT.

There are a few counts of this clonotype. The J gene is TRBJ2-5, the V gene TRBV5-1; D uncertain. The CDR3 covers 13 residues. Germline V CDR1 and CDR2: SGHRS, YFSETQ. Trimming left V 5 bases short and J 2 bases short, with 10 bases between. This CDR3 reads CASSHEVQETQYF. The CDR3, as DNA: TGCGCCAGCAGTCACGAGGTACAAGAGACCCAGTACTTC.

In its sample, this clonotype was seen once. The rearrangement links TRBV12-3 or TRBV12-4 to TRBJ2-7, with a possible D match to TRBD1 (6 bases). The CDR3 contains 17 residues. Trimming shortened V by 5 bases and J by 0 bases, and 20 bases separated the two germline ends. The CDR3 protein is CASSHSPGQRSSYEQYF. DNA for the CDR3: TGTGCCAGCAGTCATTCCCCCGGACAGAGGAGCTCCTACGAGCAGTACTTC.

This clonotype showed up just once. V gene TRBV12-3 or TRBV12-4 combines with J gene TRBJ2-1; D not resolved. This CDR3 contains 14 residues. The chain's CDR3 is CASTRGSEYNEQFF. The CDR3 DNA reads TGTGCTTCCACCCGTGGTTCAGAGTACAATGAGCAGTTCTTC.

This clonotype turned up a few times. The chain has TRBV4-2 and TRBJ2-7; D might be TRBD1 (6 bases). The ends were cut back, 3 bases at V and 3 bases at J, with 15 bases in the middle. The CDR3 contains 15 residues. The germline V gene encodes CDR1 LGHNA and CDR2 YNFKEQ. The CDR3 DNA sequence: TGTGCCAGCAGCCAGGCCAGGGGACGCCTCTACGAGCAGTACTTC. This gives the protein CASSQARGRLYEQYF.

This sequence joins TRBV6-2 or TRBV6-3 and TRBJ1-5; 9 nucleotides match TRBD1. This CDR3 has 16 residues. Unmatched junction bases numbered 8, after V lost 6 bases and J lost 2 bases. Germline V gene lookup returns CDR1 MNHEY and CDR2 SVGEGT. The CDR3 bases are TGTGCCAGCAGCCGCCCAGGACAGGGGCGCAATCAGCCCCAGCATTTT. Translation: CASSRPGQGRNQPQHF.

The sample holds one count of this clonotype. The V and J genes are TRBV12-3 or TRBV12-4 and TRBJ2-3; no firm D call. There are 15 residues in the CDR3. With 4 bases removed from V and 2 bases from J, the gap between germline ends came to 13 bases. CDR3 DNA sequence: TGTGCCAGCAGTTCCGACGGAGTCCTCACAGATACGCAGTATTTT. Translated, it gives CASSSDGVLTDTQYF.

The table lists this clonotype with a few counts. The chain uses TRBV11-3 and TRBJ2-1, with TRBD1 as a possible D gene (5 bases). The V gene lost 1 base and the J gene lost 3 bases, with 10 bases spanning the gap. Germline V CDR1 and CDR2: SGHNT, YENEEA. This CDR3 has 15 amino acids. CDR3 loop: CASSLGGGYYNEQFF. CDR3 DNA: TGTGCCAGCAGCTTAGGGGGCGGATACTACAATGAGCAGTTCTTC.

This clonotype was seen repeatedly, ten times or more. The CDR3 nucleotides read TGCAGTGCTAGACCTTTCATTGCGGAAGCTTTCTTT. This encodes CSARPFIAEAFF. The chain has TRBV20-1 and TRBJ1-1; D is uncertain. This CDR3 has 12 residues. The ends were cut back, 2 bases at V and 8 bases at J, with 12 bases in the middle. Germline V gene data show CDR1 as DFQATT and CDR2 as SNEGSKA (reference sequence).

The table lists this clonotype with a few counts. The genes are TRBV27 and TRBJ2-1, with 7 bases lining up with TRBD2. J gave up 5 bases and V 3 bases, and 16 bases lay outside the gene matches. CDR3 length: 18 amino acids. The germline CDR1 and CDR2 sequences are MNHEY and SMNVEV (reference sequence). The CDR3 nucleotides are TGTGCCAGCAGTTTTAGATACCTCTCCGGGAGGATGAACAATGAGCAGTTCTTC. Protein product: CASSFRYLSGRMNNEQFF.

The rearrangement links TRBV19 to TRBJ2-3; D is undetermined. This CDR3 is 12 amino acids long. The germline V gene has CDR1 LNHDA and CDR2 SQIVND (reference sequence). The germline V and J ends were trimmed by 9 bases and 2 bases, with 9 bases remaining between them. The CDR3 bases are TGTGCCAGCGCCGATTTCACAGATACGCAGTATTTT. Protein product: CASADFTDTQYF.